What follows is one TCR beta chain and its context. Its antigen is not known. V shed 2 bases and J shed 10 bases, with 23 bases lying between them. The CDR3 spans 16 residues. Germline V lookup: CDR1 SEHNR, CDR2 FQNEAQ (reference sequence). Researchers ran the PCR with 60 Vbeta and 13 Jbeta primers. Sequencing used immunoSEQ multiplex PCR; TCRdb keeps in-frame clones, though not all of them. Of under 150,000 clones in the sample, about four fifths were seen once. This record belongs to a study of cytomegalovirus exposure and HLA in healthy donors. Whole-study results and caveats: Per a later analysis, HLA-associated TCR beta chains showed more clonal expansion than other, equally common TCR beta chains.

What was sequenced was PBMCs. This receptor was obtained from a female donor in good health and CMV-seronegative. The chain couples TRBV7-9 to TRBJ1-2; D ambiguous. Here the CDR3 DNA reads TGTGCCAGCAGCTTACAATTCCAGCGAGGCGTAATGGACTACACCTTC. Amino acid sequence: CASSLQFQRGVMDYTF.